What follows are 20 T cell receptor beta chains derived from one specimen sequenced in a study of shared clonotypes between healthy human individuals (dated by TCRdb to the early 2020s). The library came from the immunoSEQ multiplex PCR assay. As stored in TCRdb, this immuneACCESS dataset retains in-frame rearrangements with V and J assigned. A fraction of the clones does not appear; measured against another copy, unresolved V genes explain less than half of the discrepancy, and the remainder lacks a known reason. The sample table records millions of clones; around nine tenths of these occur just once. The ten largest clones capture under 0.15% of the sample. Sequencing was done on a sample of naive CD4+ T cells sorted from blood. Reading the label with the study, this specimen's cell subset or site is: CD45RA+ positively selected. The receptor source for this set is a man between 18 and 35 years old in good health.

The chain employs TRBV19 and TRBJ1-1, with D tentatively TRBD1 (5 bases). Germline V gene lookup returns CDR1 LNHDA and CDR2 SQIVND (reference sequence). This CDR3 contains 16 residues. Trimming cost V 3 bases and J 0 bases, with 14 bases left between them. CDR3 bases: TGTGCCAGTAGTATGGGGACGGGGGTTATGAACACTGAAGCTTTCTTT. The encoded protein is CASSMGTGVMNTEAFF.

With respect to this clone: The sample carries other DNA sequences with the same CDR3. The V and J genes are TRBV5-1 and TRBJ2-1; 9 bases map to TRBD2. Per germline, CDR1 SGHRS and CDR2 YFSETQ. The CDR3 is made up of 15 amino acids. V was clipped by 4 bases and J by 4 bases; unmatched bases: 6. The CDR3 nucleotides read TGCGCCAGCAGCCCCGCGGGGGGGGGATACAATGAGCAGTTCTTC. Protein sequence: CASSPAGGGYNEQFF.

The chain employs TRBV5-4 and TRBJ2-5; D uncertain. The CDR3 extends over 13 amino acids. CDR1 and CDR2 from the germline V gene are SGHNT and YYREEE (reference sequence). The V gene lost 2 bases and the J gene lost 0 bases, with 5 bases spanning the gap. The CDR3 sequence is CASSFPDQETQYF. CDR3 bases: TGTGCCAGCAGCTTCCCAGACCAAGAGACCCAGTACTTC.

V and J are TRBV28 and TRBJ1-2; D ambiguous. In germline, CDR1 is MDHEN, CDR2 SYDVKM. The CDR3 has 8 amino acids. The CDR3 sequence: CQSGGYTF. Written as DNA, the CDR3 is TGTCAGTCGGGGGGCTACACCTTC.

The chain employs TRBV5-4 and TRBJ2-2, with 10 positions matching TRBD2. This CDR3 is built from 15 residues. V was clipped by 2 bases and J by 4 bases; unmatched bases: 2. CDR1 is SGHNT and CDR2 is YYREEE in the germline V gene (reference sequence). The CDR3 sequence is CASSFWTSGTGELFF. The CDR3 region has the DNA TGTGCCAGCAGCTTTTGGACTAGCGGCACCGGGGAGCTGTTTTTT.

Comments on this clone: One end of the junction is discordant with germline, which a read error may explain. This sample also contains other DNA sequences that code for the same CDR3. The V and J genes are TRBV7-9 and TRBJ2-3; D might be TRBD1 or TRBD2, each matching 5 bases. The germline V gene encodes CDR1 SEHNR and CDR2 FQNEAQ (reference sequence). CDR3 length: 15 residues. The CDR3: CASSRDSPSTDTQYF. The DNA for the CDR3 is TGTGCCAGCAGCCGTGACAGTCCTAGCACAGATACGCAGTACTTT.

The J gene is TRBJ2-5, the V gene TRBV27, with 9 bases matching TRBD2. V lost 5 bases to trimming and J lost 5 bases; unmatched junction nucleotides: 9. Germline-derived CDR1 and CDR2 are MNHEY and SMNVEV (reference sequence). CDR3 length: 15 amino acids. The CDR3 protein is CASSPLFLAGETQYF. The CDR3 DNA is TGTGCCAGCAGTCCCCTTTTTCTAGCGGGGGAGACCCAGTACTTC.

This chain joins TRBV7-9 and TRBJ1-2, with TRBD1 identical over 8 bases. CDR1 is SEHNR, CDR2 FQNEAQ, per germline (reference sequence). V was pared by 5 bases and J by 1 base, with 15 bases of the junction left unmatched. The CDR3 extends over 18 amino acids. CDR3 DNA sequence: TGTGCCAGCAGCCCTGACCCAGGGGGCGCATTTATTAACTATGGCTACACCTTC. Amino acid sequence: CASSPDPGGAFINYGYTF.

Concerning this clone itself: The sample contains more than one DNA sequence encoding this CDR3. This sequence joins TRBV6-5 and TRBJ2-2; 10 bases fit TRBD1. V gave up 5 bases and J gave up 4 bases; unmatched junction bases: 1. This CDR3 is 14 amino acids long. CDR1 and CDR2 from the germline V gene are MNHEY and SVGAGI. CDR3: CASSRDRGTGELFF. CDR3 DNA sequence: TGTGCCAGCAGTCGGGACAGGGGCACCGGGGAGCTGTTTTTT.

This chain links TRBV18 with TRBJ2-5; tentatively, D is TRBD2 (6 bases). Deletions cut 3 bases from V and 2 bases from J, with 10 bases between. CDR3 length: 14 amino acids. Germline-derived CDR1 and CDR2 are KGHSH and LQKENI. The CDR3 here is CASSPLRGQETQYF. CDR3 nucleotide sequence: TGTGCCAGCTCACCCCTCCGGGGGCAAGAGACCCAGTACTTC.

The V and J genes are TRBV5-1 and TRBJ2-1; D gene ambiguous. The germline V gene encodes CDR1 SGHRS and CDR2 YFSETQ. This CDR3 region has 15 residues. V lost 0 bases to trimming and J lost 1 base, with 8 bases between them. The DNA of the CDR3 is TGCGCCAGCAGCTTGGAACCCCGATCCTACAATGAGCAGTTCTTC. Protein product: CASSLEPRSYNEQFF.

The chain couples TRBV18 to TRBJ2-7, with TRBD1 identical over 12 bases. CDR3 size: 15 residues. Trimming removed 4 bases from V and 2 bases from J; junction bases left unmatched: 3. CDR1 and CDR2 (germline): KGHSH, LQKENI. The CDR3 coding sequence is TGTGCCAGCTCACGGGACAGGGGGCTCACCTACGAGCAGTACTTC. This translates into CASSRDRGLTYEQYF.

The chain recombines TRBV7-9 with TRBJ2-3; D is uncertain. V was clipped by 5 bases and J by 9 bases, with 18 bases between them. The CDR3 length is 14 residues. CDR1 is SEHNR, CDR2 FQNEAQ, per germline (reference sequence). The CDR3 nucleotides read TGTGCCAGCAGCCCCGACCGGGTGTCCTTAACGCAGTATTTT. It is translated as CASSPDRVSLTQYF.

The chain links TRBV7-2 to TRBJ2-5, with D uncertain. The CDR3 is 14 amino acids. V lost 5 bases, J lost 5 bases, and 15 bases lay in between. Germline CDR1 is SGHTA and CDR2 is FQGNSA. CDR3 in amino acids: CASSQVEALETQYF. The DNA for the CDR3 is TGTGCCAGCAGCCAAGTTGAGGCGTTGGAGACCCAGTACTTC.

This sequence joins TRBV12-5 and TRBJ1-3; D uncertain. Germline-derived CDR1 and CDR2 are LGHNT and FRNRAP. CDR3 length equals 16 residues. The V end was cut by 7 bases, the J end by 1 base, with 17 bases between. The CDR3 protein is CASAFEVGVSGNTIYF. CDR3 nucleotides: TGTGCTAGTGCTTTTGAGGTCGGCGTTTCTGGAAACACCATATATTTT.

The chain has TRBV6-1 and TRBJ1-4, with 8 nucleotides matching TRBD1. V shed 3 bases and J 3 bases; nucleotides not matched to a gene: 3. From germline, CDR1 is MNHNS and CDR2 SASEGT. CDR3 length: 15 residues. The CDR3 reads CASSDTGGSNEKLFF. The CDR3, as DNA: TGTGCCAGCAGTGACACAGGGGGTTCTAATGAAAAACTGTTTTTT.

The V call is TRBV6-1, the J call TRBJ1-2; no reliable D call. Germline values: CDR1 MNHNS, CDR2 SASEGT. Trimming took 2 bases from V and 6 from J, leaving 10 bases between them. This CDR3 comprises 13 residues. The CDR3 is CASSENILDGYTF. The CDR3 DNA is TGTGCCAGCAGTGAAAACATTTTGGATGGCTACACCTTC.

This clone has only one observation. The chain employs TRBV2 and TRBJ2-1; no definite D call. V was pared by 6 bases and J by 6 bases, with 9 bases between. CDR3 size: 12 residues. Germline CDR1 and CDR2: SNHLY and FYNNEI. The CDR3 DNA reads TGTGCCAGCAGCCGACTGTCCAATGAGCAGTTCTTC. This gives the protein CASSRLSNEQFF. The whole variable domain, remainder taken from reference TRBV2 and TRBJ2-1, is EPEVTQTPSHQVTQMGQEVILRCVPISNHLYFYWYRQILGQKVEFLVSFYNNEISEKSEIFDDQFSVERPDGSNFTLKIRSTKLEDSAMYFCASSRLSNEQFFGPGTRLTVL.

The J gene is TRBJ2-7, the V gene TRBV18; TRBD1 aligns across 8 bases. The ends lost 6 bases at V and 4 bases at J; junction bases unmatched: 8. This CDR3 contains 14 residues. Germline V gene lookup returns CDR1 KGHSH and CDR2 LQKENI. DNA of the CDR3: TGTGCCAGCTCCGGCTGGGACAGGCAATACGAGCAGTACTTC. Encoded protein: CASSGWDRQYEQYF. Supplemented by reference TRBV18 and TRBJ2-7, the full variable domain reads NAGVMQNPRHLVRRRGQEARLRCSPMKGHSHVYWYRQLPEEGLKFMVYLQKENIIDESGMPKERFSAEFPKEGPSILRIQQVVRGDSAAYFCASSGWDRQYEQYFGPGTRLTVT.

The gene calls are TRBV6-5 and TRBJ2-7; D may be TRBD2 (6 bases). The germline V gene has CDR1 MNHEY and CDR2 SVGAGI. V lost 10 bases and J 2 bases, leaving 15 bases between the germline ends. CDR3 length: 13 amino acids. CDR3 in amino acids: CATEGPGTYEQYF. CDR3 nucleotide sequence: TGTGCCACGGAGGGACCAGGGACCTACGAGCAGTACTTC.